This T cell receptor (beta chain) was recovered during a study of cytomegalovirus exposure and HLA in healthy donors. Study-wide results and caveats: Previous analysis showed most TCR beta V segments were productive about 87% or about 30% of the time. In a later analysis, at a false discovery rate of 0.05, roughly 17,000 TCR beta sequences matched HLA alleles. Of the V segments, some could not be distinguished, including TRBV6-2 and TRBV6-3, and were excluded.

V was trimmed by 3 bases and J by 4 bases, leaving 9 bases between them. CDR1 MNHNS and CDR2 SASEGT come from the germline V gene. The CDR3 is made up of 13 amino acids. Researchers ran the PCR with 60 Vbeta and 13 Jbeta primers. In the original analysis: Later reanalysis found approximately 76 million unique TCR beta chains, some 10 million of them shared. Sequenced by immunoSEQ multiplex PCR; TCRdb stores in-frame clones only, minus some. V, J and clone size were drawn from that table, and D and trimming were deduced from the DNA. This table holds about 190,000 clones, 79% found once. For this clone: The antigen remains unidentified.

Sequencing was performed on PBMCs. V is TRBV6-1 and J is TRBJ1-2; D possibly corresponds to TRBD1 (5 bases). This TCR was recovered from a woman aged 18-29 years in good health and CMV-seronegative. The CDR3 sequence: CASSERGLYGYTF. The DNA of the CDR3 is TGTGCCAGCAGTGAGCGGGGACTCTATGGCTACACCTTC.